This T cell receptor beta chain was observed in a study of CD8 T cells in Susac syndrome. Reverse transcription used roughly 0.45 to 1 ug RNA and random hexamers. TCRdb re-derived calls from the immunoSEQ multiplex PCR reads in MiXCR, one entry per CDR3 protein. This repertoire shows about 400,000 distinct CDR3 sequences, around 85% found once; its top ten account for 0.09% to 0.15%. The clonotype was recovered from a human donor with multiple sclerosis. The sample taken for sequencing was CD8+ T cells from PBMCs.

In DNA, the CDR3 is TGTGCCAGCAGTTTAAATCCAGGGACCCACGAGCAGTACTTC. The encoded protein is CASSLNPGTHEQYF. The chain links TRBV27 to TRBJ2-7; D is perhaps TRBD1 or TRBD2 (5 bases each). The germline V and J ends were trimmed by 2 bases and 5 bases, with 13 bases remaining between them. CDR1 MNHEY and CDR2 SMNVEV come from the germline V gene (reference sequence). This CDR3 region has 14 residues.